A single sample gave rise to the 31 T cell receptor beta chains below, sequenced in a study of blood T cell repertoires in COVID-19. The method was immunoSEQ multiplex PCR; TCRdb's version includes in-frame clones alone and lacks a portion of them. The profile shows over 40,000 clones, 75% to 85% of them singletons. Sequences were obtained from peripheral blood. The receptors derive from a man aged 40-49 years with acute or convalescent COVID-19.

The chain employs TRBV19 and TRBJ2-1; a weak D match, TRBD1 (5 bases). Germline values: CDR1 LNHDA, CDR2 SQIVND (reference sequence). V lost 5 bases and J lost 4, with 9 bases in between. The CDR3 totals 13 residues. CDR3 loop: CASSLQVYNEQFF. The CDR3 bases are TGTGCCAGTAGTTTACAGGTTTACAATGAGCAGTTCTTC.

J is TRBJ2-6 and V is TRBV19; D might be TRBD2 (6 bases). This CDR3 is 20 amino acids long. The V end lost 3 bases, the J end lost 0 bases, and 21 bases lay between the germline ends. Germline V lookup: CDR1 LNHDA, CDR2 SQIVND (reference sequence). The CDR3 DNA follows: TGTGCCAGTAGTATTTCGGGACTCCCGAGGGGCGTCTCTGGGGCCAACGTCCTGACTTTC. This encodes CASSISGLPRGVSGANVLTF.

The V call is TRBV25-1, the J call TRBJ1-4; D gene unclear. The CDR3 sequence is 15 residues long. The V end lost 5 bases, the J end lost 0 bases, and 10 bases lay between the germline ends. Germline V lookup: CDR1 MGHDK, CDR2 SYGVNS. The CDR3 DNA reads TGTGCCAGCAGTATGGTGGGCACAACTAATGAAAAACTGTTTTTT. It specifies CASSMVGTTNEKLFF.

This chain uses TRBV2 with TRBJ2-1, with D possibly TRBD2 on 6 matching bases. CDR3 size: 13 residues. Looked up from germline, CDR1 is SNHLY and CDR2 is FYNNEI. The germline V and J ends were trimmed by 8 bases and 3 bases, with 11 bases remaining between them. For the CDR3, the DNA is TGTGCCAGCGGCCTAGCGAGCTACAATGAGCAGTTCTTC. Protein product: CASGLASYNEQFF.

This chain connects TRBV15 to TRBJ1-4; the D is unclear. The V gene lost 7 bases and the J gene lost 0 bases, with 12 bases spanning the gap. The germline V gene has CDR1 LNHNV and CDR2 YYDKDF (reference sequence). This CDR3 is built from 15 residues. The CDR3 DNA follows: TGTGCCACCATGAGGGATTATGCAACTAATGAAAAACTGTTTTTT. This codes for CATMRDYATNEKLFF.

The gene calls are TRBV3-1 (or the pseudogene TRBV3-2) and TRBJ1-2, with 9 bases that match TRBD1. With 5 bases clipped from V and 8 bases from J, the junction kept 9 bases outside the gene matches. This CDR3 has 14 residues. CDR1 and CDR2 from the germline V gene are LGHDT and YNNKEL (reference sequence). Here the CDR3 reads CASSLKQGAIGYTF. The CDR3 DNA reads TGTGCCAGCAGCTTAAAACAGGGGGCTATCGGCTACACCTTC.

The chain joins TRBV7-9 to TRBJ1-3; no clear D. The germline V gene has CDR1 SEHNR and CDR2 FQNEAQ (reference sequence). The V end was cut by 0 bases, the J end by 0 bases, with 3 bases between. This CDR3 has 14 residues. The CDR3 DNA is TGTGCCAGCAGCTTAGCCAACTCTGGAAACACCATATATTTT. This translates into CASSLANSGNTIYF.

This chain uses TRBV6-4 with TRBJ2-1; 12 bases fit TRBD2. Germline CDR1 is MRHNA and CDR2 is SNTAGT. The length of the CDR3 is 16 residues. V lost 0 bases, J lost 7 bases, and 4 bases stayed unmatched. The CDR3 protein is CASSDSRLAGVNEQFF. CDR3 nucleotide sequence: TGTGCCAGCAGTGACTCGAGACTAGCGGGAGTGAATGAGCAGTTCTTC.

V usage is TRBV5-1 and J usage is TRBJ1-1, with 11 bases lining up with TRBD1. V was pared by 4 bases and J by 4 bases, with 6 bases of the junction left unmatched. The germline V gene encodes CDR1 SGHRS and CDR2 YFSETQ. CDR3 size: 15 residues. The CDR3: CASSAAGTGGTEAFF. CDR3 bases: TGCGCCAGCAGCGCGGCCGGGACAGGGGGCACTGAAGCTTTCTTT.

The V gene is TRBV7-8, the J gene TRBJ2-1; TRBD1 aligns across 7 bases. The V and J ends lost 5 bases and 7 bases, in that order; junction bases with no gene match: 8. CDR3 length equals 14 residues. Germline CDR1 is SGHVS and CDR2 is FQNEAQ. The CDR3 protein is CASSPTGRANEQFF. The CDR3 DNA sequence: TGTGCCAGCAGCCCGACAGGGAGAGCGAATGAGCAGTTCTTC.

This chain links TRBV19 with TRBJ1-2; D is unresolved. V was pared by 10 bases and J by 4 bases, with 19 bases between. This CDR3 spans 14 amino acids. CDR1 and CDR2 from the germline V gene are LNHDA and SQIVND (reference sequence). CDR3 nucleotides: TGTGCCAACCTACCGAGGGAAACGCTCTATGGCTACACCTTC. This codes for CANLPRETLYGYTF.

J is TRBJ1-1 and V is TRBV6-5; TRBD1 matches at 8 bases. Germline V gives CDR1 MNHEY, CDR2 SVGAGI. Germline trimming cut 10 bases from V and 1 base from J; bases unmatched to any gene: 5. The CDR3 covers 13 residues. CDR3 coding DNA: TGTGCCATACGGACAGGGAGGAACACTGAAGCTTTCTTT. The encoded protein is CAIRTGRNTEAFF.

The CDR3 sequence: CASRERLAGEYETQYF. CDR3 sequence (DNA): TGTGCCAGCAGGGAAAGACTAGCGGGAGAATACGAGACCCAGTACTTC. V and J are TRBV6-4 and TRBJ2-5; 12 bases agree with TRBD2. Germline V CDR1 and CDR2: MRHNA, SNTAGT. The CDR3 loop spans 16 amino acids. The V gene end was trimmed by 6 bases and the J gene end by 5 bases; junction bases not matched to a gene: 10.

The V and J genes are TRBV19 and TRBJ1-1, with D hard to call. CDR3 length equals 15 residues. The germline gives CDR1 LNHDA, CDR2 SQIVND (reference sequence). V was pared by 7 bases and J by 4 bases, with 19 bases between. CDR3 region: CASTEVRVSLTEAFF. The CDR3 nucleotides read TGTGCCAGTACTGAGGTGAGGGTATCGCTCACTGAAGCTTTCTTT. Using reference TRBV19 and TRBJ1-1 for the parts outside the CDR3, the full variable domain is DGGITQSPKYLFRKEGQNVTLSCEQNLNHDAMYWYRQDPGQGLRLIYYSQIVNDFQKGDIAEGYSVSREKKESFPLTVTSAQKNPTAFYLCASTEVRVSLTEAFFGQGTRLTVV.

This chain uses TRBV19 with TRBJ1-3; D call uncertain. Germline V CDR1 and CDR2: LNHDA, SQIVND (reference sequence). The CDR3 is 12 residues long. The V end lost 11 bases, the J end lost 0 bases, and 8 bases lay between the germline ends. The CDR3 DNA is TGTGCCGTTAGAGACTCTGGAAACACCATATATTTT. Its protein product is CAVRDSGNTIYF.

This rearrangement joins TRBV5-1 to TRBJ2-2, with a tentative D call TRBD1 (5 bases). This CDR3 has 13 residues. The ends were cut back, 0 bases at V and 6 bases at J, with 6 bases in the middle. Germline V gene data show CDR1 as SGHRS and CDR2 as YFSETQ. In nucleotides, the CDR3 is TGCGCCAGCAGCTTGGAGGGGCCCGGGGAGCTGTTTTTT. This codes for CASSLEGPGELFF.

The chain recombines TRBV6-5 with TRBJ2-5; TRBD1 aligns across 7 bases. V lost 7 bases to trimming and J lost 5 bases; unmatched junction nucleotides: 10. The V gene's germline CDR1 is MNHEY and CDR2 SVGAGI. This CDR3 spans 14 amino acids. CDR3 residues: CASTPTGLGETQYF. The CDR3 nucleotides read TGTGCCAGCACTCCGACAGGGTTAGGTGAGACCCAGTACTTC.

The chain recombines TRBV24-1 with TRBJ2-2, with D possibly TRBD2 on 6 matching bases. This CDR3 spans 17 amino acids. The V and J ends lost 0 bases and 5 bases respectively, with 15 bases between them. Per the germline V gene, CDR1 is KGHDR and CDR2 is SFDVKD. CDR3 in amino acids: CATSDLPLGGRTGELFF. The DNA for the CDR3 is TGTGCCACCAGTGATTTGCCTCTGGGGGGAAGAACCGGGGAGCTGTTTTTT.

The chain carries TRBV21-1 and TRBJ1-2; TRBD1 was called by the table and not checked on the DNA. TRBV21-1 is classified as a pseudogene. The CDR3 is made up of 13 amino acids. This CDR3 is CASGDRETYGYTF. For the CDR3, the DNA is TGTGCCAGCGGGGACAGGGAAACCTATGGCTACACCTTC.

This chain joins TRBV10-3 and TRBJ1-2; TRBD1 matches 7 bases. Germline assignment: CDR1 ENHRY and CDR2 SYGVKD. The CDR3 is 15 amino acids. The V gene end was trimmed by 4 bases and the J gene end by 5 bases; junction bases not matched to a gene: 10. The DNA of the CDR3 is TGTGCCATCAGTGGCCCAGGGACAGCGATTTATGGCTACACCTTC. Its translation: CAISGPGTAIYGYTF.

This chain connects TRBV10-2 to TRBJ2-7, with TRBD1 matching 9 bases. There are 14 residues in the CDR3. The germline CDR1 and CDR2 sequences are WSHSY and SAAADI. V was clipped by 7 bases and J by 1 base; unmatched bases: 5. For the CDR3, the DNA is TGCGCCAGCACTAAGGACAGGGGTTCCTACGAGCAGTACGTC. Translating it yields CASTKDRGSYEQYV.

This clone was seen more than once but under ten times. V gene TRBV13 combines with J gene TRBJ2-1, with TRBD1 identical over 11 bases. Germline V lookup: CDR1 PRHDT, CDR2 FYEKMQ (reference sequence). After removal of 3 bases from V and 7 bases from J, the junction contained 2 bases not matched to a gene. The CDR3 has 14 residues. The CDR3 DNA reads as TGTGCCAGCAGCTTGGGACAGGGGGATAATGAGCAGTTCTTC. This codes for CASSLGQGDNEQFF.

V and J are TRBV27 and TRBJ1-5; a possible D gene is TRBD1 (5 bases). Germline assignment: CDR1 MNHEY and CDR2 SMNVEV (reference sequence). The V end lost 4 bases, the J end lost 1 base, and 11 bases lay between the germline ends. The CDR3 totals 15 residues. The CDR3 nucleotides read TGTGCCAGCAGTTCAGGCGGGGGGAGCAATCAGCCCCAGCATTTT. It encodes CASSSGGGSNQPQHF.

This chain connects TRBV7-6 to TRBJ2-6; a weak D match, TRBD2 (5 bases). V was shortened by 3 bases and J by 0 bases, with 9 bases between the two germline ends. The CDR3 is 16 residues long. The germline V gene encodes CDR1 SGHVS and CDR2 FNYEAQ. The CDR3 spells CASSLRGPSGANVLTF. The CDR3 DNA follows: TGTGCCAGCAGCTTGCGCGGGCCCTCTGGGGCCAACGTCCTGACTTTC.

This clone was recorded only once. The chain employs TRBV9 and TRBJ1-2; tentative D call: TRBD1 (6 bases). The CDR3 consists of 14 residues. CDR1 SGDLS and CDR2 YYNGEE come from the germline V gene. Deletions cut 4 bases from V and 4 bases from J, with 14 bases between. Here the CDR3 DNA reads TGTGCCAGCAGCCCTACACAGGGCACCTATGGCTACACCTTC. It is translated as CASSPTQGTYGYTF.

The V call is TRBV5-1, the J call TRBJ1-1; tentative D call: TRBD1 (5 bases). The CDR3 totals 11 residues. V was cut by 5 bases and J by 5 bases, with 7 bases left in between. Germline values: CDR1 SGHRS, CDR2 YFSETQ. Here the CDR3 reads CASRQETEAFF. The DNA for the CDR3 is TGCGCCAGCAGACAGGAAACTGAAGCTTTCTTT.

The chain uses TRBV6-5 and TRBJ1-1; no clear D. The V gene lost 7 bases and the J gene lost 1 base, with 7 bases spanning the gap. The germline V gene has CDR1 MNHEY and CDR2 SVGAGI. This CDR3 is built from 12 residues. For the CDR3, the DNA is TGTGCCAGCACCCGAGCGAACACTGAAGCTTTCTTT. Protein sequence: CASTRANTEAFF.

This clone was counted a single time. In DNA, the CDR3 is TGTGCCAGCAGCTTTGGGAGGGGTGGGACGTACAAGGAATCTGGAAACACCATATATTTT. Protein sequence: CASSFGRGGTYKESGNTIYF. V gene TRBV5-4 combines with J gene TRBJ1-3; tentative D call: TRBD1 (5 bases). CDR1 is SGHNT, CDR2 YYREEE, per germline (reference sequence). This CDR3 has 20 amino acids. V lost 2 bases and J 1 base, leaving 25 bases between the germline ends.

The chain has TRBV9 and TRBJ1-1; TRBD1 is a possible D gene (5 bases). Germline V lookup: CDR1 SGDLS, CDR2 YYNGEE. V was shortened by 4 bases and J by 2 bases, with 9 bases between the two germline ends. The CDR3 extends over 13 amino acids. The CDR3 spells CASSPDSNTEAFF. The CDR3 DNA reads as TGTGCCAGCAGCCCTGACAGTAACACTGAAGCTTTCTTT.

The chain has TRBV3-1 (or the pseudogene TRBV3-2) and TRBJ1-4; 7 bases map to TRBD1. The CDR3 spans 15 residues. Trimming took 1 base from V and 7 from J; bases not matched to a gene: 6. CDR1 LGHDT and CDR2 YNNKEL come from the germline V gene (reference sequence). The DNA of the CDR3 is TGTGCCAGCAGCCAAGCAGGGGGGAAAACTGAAAAACTGTTTTTT. Encoded protein: CASSQAGGKTEKLFF.

The chain recombines TRBV3-1 (or the pseudogene TRBV3-2) with TRBJ2-1, with D possibly TRBD2 on 5 matching bases. Trimming pared 0 bases from V and 0 bases from J, leaving 6 bases between. The CDR3 extends over 15 amino acids. CDR1 and CDR2 from the germline V gene are LGHDT and YNNKEL (reference sequence). The CDR3 is CASSQDRDSYNEQFF. For the CDR3, the DNA is TGTGCCAGCAGCCAAGACCGGGACTCCTACAATGAGCAGTTCTTC.